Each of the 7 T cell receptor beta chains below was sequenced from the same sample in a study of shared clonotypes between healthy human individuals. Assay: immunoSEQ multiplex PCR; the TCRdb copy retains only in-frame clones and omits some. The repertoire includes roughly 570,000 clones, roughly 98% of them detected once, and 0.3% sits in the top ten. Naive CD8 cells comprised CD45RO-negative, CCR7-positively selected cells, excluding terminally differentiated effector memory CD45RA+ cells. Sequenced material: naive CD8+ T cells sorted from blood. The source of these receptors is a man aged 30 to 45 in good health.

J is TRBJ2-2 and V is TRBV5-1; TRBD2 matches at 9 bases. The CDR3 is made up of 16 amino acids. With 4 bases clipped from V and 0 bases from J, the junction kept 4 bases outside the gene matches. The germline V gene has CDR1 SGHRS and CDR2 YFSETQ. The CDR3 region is CASSIPSGTNTGELFF. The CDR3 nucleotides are TGCGCCAGCAGCATACCTAGCGGGACGAACACCGGGGAGCTGTTTTTT.

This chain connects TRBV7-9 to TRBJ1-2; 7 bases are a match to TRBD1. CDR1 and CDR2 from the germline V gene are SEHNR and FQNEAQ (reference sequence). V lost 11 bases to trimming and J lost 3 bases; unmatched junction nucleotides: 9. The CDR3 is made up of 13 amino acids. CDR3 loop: CAGTAAVDYGYTF. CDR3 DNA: TGTGCCGGGACAGCCGCGGTCGACTATGGCTACACCTTC.

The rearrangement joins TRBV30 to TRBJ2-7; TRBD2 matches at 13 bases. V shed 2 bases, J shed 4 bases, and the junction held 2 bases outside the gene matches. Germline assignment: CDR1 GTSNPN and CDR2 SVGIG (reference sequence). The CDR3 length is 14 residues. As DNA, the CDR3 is TGTGCCTGGAGTATACTAGCGGGAGGGTACGAGCAGTACTTC. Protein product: CAWSILAGGYEQYF.

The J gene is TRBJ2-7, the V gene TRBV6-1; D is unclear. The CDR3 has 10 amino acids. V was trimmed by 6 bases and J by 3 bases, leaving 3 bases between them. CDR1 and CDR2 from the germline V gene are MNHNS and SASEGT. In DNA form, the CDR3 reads TGTGCCAGCAGCCTCTACGAGCAGTACTTC. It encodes CASSLYEQYF.

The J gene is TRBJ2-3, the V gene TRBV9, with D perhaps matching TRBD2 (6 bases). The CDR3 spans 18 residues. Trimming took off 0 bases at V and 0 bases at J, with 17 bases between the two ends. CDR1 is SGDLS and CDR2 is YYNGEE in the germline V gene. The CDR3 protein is CASSVEGGGVASTDTQYF. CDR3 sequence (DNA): TGTGCCAGCAGCGTAGAGGGAGGAGGGGTGGCGAGCACAGATACGCAGTATTTT.

The CDR3 nucleotides are TGTGCCAGCAGTTTATCAAGACTCAGCTCCTACGAGCAGTACTTC. Translation gives CASSLSRLSSYEQYF. This chain links TRBV28 with TRBJ2-7; D not certain. V was cut by 1 base and J by 0 bases, with 10 bases left in between. In germline, CDR1 is MDHEN, CDR2 SYDVKM. The CDR3 runs to 15 residues.

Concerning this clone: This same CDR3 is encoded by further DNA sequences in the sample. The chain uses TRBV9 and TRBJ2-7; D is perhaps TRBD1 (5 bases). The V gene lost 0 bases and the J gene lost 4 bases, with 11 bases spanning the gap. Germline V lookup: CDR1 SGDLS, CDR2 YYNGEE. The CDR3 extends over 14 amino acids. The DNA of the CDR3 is TGTGCCAGCAGCGTAGGTCAGGGTGGATACGAGCAGTACTTC. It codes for CASSVGQGGYEQYF.